Sequencing of this T cell receptor beta chain was carried out in a study of OX40 agonist ivuxolimab in advanced cancers. Overall study findings and caveats: The authors did not determine the antigen specificity of the expanded peripheral T cells.

The CDR3 consists of 17 residues. Trimming removed 6 bases from V and 9 bases from J; junction bases left unmatched: 15. Germline CDR1 MDHEN, CDR2 SYDVKM. Notes on this clone: Its antigen is not identified.

Libraries were prepared by immunoSEQ multiplex PCR; TCRdb keeps only in-frame clonotypes and omits some of them. In the table there are 75,000 or so clones, roughly 84% of which are singletons. The source was CD4+ or CD8+ T cells sorted from blood, collected in a trial of the OX40 agonist ivuxolimab. This clonotype was obtained from an adult with an advanced solid tumor such as melanoma, head and neck, liver or kidney cancer. The J gene is TRBJ1-6, the V gene TRBV28, with 9 nucleotides matching TRBD1. DNA for the CDR3: TGTGCCAGCAGGCCACCGGGACAGGGATGGGCTCGTTCACCCCTCCACTTT. This gives the protein CASRPPGQGWARSPLHF.